This is a list of T cell receptor beta chains from one sample in a study of T-cell memory formation after mild COVID-19. One entry per CDR3 protein results from TCRdb running MiXCR on the 5' RACE reads. The sample consists of roughly 370,000 distinct CDR3 sequences, roughly 15% of them appearing once. The sequenced material came from PBMCs or a T cell subset sorted from them (not recorded which). The source is a man aged 18 to 30 who had mild COVID-19 (a few samples of this study predate the infection). Cell type and time point are not known. Each CDR3 is given with its conserved first and last residue. Fields, in order: D gene, V gene, clone size, CDR3 length, J gene, CDR3 DNA, CDR3 protein. D genes are given only for firm matches. Not every row has a clone size; where given, it reads once, few, many or a size class.

d_gene: NA; v_gene: TRBV24-1; abundance: NA; len: 16; j_gene: TRBJ2-7; CDR3nt: TGTGCCACCAGTGGGGGGCCGGGGACACTCTCCTACGAGCAGTACTTC; CDR3aa: CATSGGPGTLSYEQYF
d_gene: NA; v_gene: TRBV5-1; abundance: NA; len: 14; j_gene: TRBJ1-2; CDR3nt: TGCGCCAGCAGCCGCGGTGGGGCCCAGGACGGCTACACCTTC; CDR3aa: CASSRGGAQDGYTF
d_gene: NA; v_gene: TRBV6-2/TRBV6-3; abundance: few; len: 16; j_gene: TRBJ1-3; CDR3nt: TGTGCCAGCAGTTATGGCAGGGCGGCCTCTGGAAACACCATATATTTT; CDR3aa: CASSYGRAASGNTIYF
d_gene: TRBD2; v_gene: TRBV6-5; abundance: NA; len: 17; j_gene: TRBJ2-6; CDR3nt: TGTGCCAGCAGCACTCGGACTAGCGGGGCTGGGGCCAACGTCCTGACTTTC; CDR3aa: CASSTRTSGAGANVLTF
d_gene: TRBD1; v_gene: TRBV12-3/TRBV12-4; abundance: many; len: 14; j_gene: TRBJ1-5; CDR3nt: TGTGCCAGCAGTTTGGACAGGGCGCTTAAGCCCCAGCATTTT; CDR3aa: CASSLDRALKPQHF
d_gene: NA; v_gene: TRBV7-2; abundance: NA; len: 15; j_gene: TRBJ1-1; CDR3nt: TGTGCCAGCAGCGTTGGAATTGACAGAAACACTGAAGCTTTCTTT; CDR3aa: CASSVGIDRNTEAFF
d_gene: NA; v_gene: TRBV13; abundance: NA; len: 14; j_gene: TRBJ2-5; CDR3nt: TGTGCCAGCAGCCTCCAGGGGGGTTCGGAGACCCAGTACTTC; CDR3aa: CASSLQGGSETQYF
d_gene: NA; v_gene: TRBV11-2; abundance: few; len: 17; j_gene: TRBJ1-3; CDR3nt: TGTGCCAGCAGACCGATCGGATATAGCTCCTCTGGAAACACCATATATTTT; CDR3aa: CASRPIGYSSSGNTIYF
d_gene: NA; v_gene: TRBV11-3; abundance: NA; len: 13; j_gene: TRBJ2-7; CDR3nt: TGTGCCAGCAGCTCAAACTCGGGCTACGAGCAGTACTTC; CDR3aa: CASSSNSGYEQYF
d_gene: NA; v_gene: TRBV4-3; abundance: NA; len: 14; j_gene: TRBJ2-3; CDR3nt: TGCGCCAGCAGCCGGAACAGTTTCACAGATACGCAGTATTTT; CDR3aa: CASSRNSFTDTQYF
d_gene: TRBD1; v_gene: TRBV12-3/TRBV12-4; abundance: NA; len: 15; j_gene: TRBJ1-1; CDR3nt: TGTGCCAGCAGTCGAAGGGGACAGGGTAACACTGAAGCTTTCTTT; CDR3aa: CASSRRGQGNTEAFF
d_gene: NA; v_gene: TRBV5-1; abundance: NA; len: 14; j_gene: TRBJ2-7; CDR3nt: TGCGCCAGCAGCACCCCCGGGGCCAAATACGAGCAGTACTTC; CDR3aa: CASSTPGAKYEQYF
d_gene: NA; v_gene: TRBV7-9; abundance: NA; len: 12; j_gene: TRBJ2-3; CDR3nt: TGTGCCGCCGGGGGGACACGAGATACGCAGTATTTT; CDR3aa: CAAGGTRDTQYF
d_gene: NA; v_gene: TRBV27; abundance: few; len: 14; j_gene: TRBJ1-6; CDR3nt: TGTGCCAGCAGGCCAGAGTTTAACGCTTCACCCCTCCACTTT; CDR3aa: CASRPEFNASPLHF
d_gene: TRBD1; v_gene: TRBV6-2/TRBV6-3; abundance: NA; len: 19; j_gene: TRBJ2-6; CDR3nt: TGTGCCAGCAGTTACCCTCTTCGACAGGGGGCTAGTGGGGCCAACGTCCTGACTTTC; CDR3aa: CASSYPLRQGASGANVLTF
d_gene: NA; v_gene: TRBV19; abundance: many; len: 15; j_gene: TRBJ2-4; CDR3nt: TGTGCCAGTAGTGACCCCGGACAGTGGGAAAACATTCAGTACTTC; CDR3aa: CASSDPGQWENIQYF
d_gene: TRBD1; v_gene: TRBV3-1; abundance: few; len: 14; j_gene: TRBJ1-1; CDR3nt: TGTGCCAGCAGCCGAGACAGGGGCATAACTGAAGCTTTCTTT; CDR3aa: CASSRDRGITEAFF
d_gene: NA; v_gene: TRBV20-1; abundance: few; len: 12; j_gene: TRBJ1-1; CDR3nt: TGCAGTGCTAGGATGCAGCACACTGAAGCTTTCTTT; CDR3aa: CSARMQHTEAFF
d_gene: TRBD1; v_gene: TRBV20-1; abundance: few; len: 15; j_gene: TRBJ2-1; CDR3nt: TGCAGTGCCGTGGGCGGGACAGGGGTCGAGAATGAGCAGTTCTTC; CDR3aa: CSAVGGTGVENEQFF
d_gene: TRBD1; v_gene: TRBV12-3/TRBV12-4; abundance: many; len: 15; j_gene: TRBJ1-5; CDR3nt: TGTGCCAGCAGGGCCGGGGACAGACGCAATCAGCCCCAGCATTTT; CDR3aa: CASRAGDRRNQPQHF
d_gene: NA; v_gene: TRBV7-9; abundance: NA; len: 16; j_gene: TRBJ1-1; CDR3nt: TGTGCCAGCAGCTTCGAGGTTCCAGAGTCGAACACTGAAGCTTTCTTT; CDR3aa: CASSFEVPESNTEAFF
d_gene: NA; v_gene: TRBV27; abundance: few; len: 14; j_gene: TRBJ2-5; CDR3nt: TGTGCCAGCAGGGGGTGGGGTCCTCAAGAGACCCAGTACTTC; CDR3aa: CASRGWGPQETQYF
d_gene: TRBD2; v_gene: TRBV9; abundance: NA; len: 16; j_gene: TRBJ2-1; CDR3nt: TGTGCCAGCAGCGCCGGGACTAGCGGGAGTTACAATGAGCAGTTCTTC; CDR3aa: CASSAGTSGSYNEQFF
d_gene: NA; v_gene: TRBV29-1; abundance: few; len: 14; j_gene: TRBJ2-3; CDR3nt: TGCAGCGTTCACCCGGGCCTTGCAGCAGATACGCAGTATTTT; CDR3aa: CSVHPGLAADTQYF
d_gene: TRBD2; v_gene: TRBV20-1; abundance: few; len: 13; j_gene: TRBJ2-7; CDR3nt: TGCAGTGCTAGGACTAGCGGGGTCTACGAGCAGTACTTC; CDR3aa: CSARTSGVYEQYF